This T cell receptor (beta chain) is from a study of PD-L1 blockade in urothelial cancer. General study results and limits: Pretreatment TCR clonality in blood, when below the median, was predictive of better survival.

The sample's time point: pretreatment peripheral blood. Patients had locally advanced or metastatic urothelial carcinoma. The number of samples from each patient was between 1 and 8, taken pretreatment and on-treatment. On this clone itself: Its specificity is unknown. Other DNA variants within this sample encode the same CDR3.

The CDR3 contains 16 residues. Germline V gene sequence: CDR1 MDHEN, CDR2 SYDVKM. V dropped 4 bases and J dropped 0; count of bases not matched to a gene: 5. TCRdb's table, derived via immunoSEQ multiplex PCR, lists solely in-frame clones and lacks some. The table records 65,000 to 80,000 clones, roughly 90% of them present only once. The sample consisted of PBMCs, taken around atezolizumab (anti-PD-L1) treatment. The chain is built from TRBV28 and TRBJ2-1; TRBD2 matches at 8 bases. The sequence was obtained from a man between 65 and 85 years old with urothelial cancer. The CDR3 DNA reads TGTGCCAGCAGTTCCTCCGGGACTAGCTCCTACAATGAGCAGTTCTTC. Residues: CASSSSGTSSYNEQFF.